The 32 T cell receptor beta chains below all came from one sample that was sequenced in a study of blood T cell repertoires in COVID-19. The table came from immunoSEQ multiplex PCR; TCRdb's copy has only in-frame clones and leaves some out. The table lists approximately 240,000 clones, about 93% of them singletons. Sample: peripheral blood. The receptors shown here come from a man aged 25-45 years with COVID-19, enrolled during active disease.

The chain joins TRBV7-9 to TRBJ1-6, with no clear D. Germline CDR1 and CDR2: SEHNR and FQNEAQ (reference sequence). The CDR3 is 14 residues long. Trimming removed 2 bases at V and 10 bases at J, with 12 bases between. In DNA form, the CDR3 reads TGTGCCAGCAGCTTAAGCGGGGAGGCATCACCCCTCCACTTT. Protein: CASSLSGEASPLHF.

The J gene is TRBJ1-5, the V gene TRBV7-2; 8 bases line up with TRBD1. Losses at the gene ends were 5 bases for V and 1 base for J; bases not matched to a gene: 7. CDR3 size: 16 residues. Germline CDR1 is SGHTA and CDR2 is FQGNSA. CDR3 region: CASSPRTGSSNQPQHF. For the CDR3, the DNA is TGTGCCAGCAGCCCAAGGACAGGGTCGAGCAATCAGCCCCAGCATTTT.

The sample holds one count of this clone. The genes are TRBV9 and TRBJ1-5, with no clear D. The CDR3 is 14 amino acids. V was clipped by 3 bases and J by 6 bases, with 13 bases between them. Germline V lookup: CDR1 SGDLS, CDR2 YYNGEE. The CDR3 reads CASSDGVPGQPQHF. CDR3 in DNA: TGTGCCAGCAGCGACGGGGTTCCGGGTCAGCCCCAGCATTTT.

This chain links TRBV30 with TRBJ1-6, with D maybe TRBD1 (5 bases). The CDR3 spans 16 residues. Deletions cut 6 bases from V and 3 bases from J, with 18 bases between. Germline V gives CDR1 GTSNPN, CDR2 SVGIG (reference sequence). CDR3 in DNA: TGTGCCTGCCGCGTGGAGGGGCTTGGCTATAATTCACCCCTCCACTTT. Protein sequence: CACRVEGLGYNSPLHF.

The genes are TRBV6-5 and TRBJ2-7; no firm D call. CDR1 and CDR2 (germline): MNHEY, SVGAGI. The CDR3 contains 14 residues. The V end lost 2 bases, the J end lost 0 bases, and 8 bases lay between the germline ends. CDR3 residues: CASSYNVVSYEQYF. The CDR3 DNA follows: TGTGCCAGCAGTTACAACGTAGTCTCCTACGAGCAGTACTTC.

The rearrangement joins TRBV4-1 to TRBJ2-7; the match to TRBD1 covers 8 bases. There are 17 residues in the CDR3. Germline assignment: CDR1 MGHRA and CDR2 YSYEKL. V was clipped by 4 bases and J by 3 bases; unmatched bases: 14. DNA of the CDR3: TGCGCCAGCAGCCTAGGCCTCGGACAGGGAAAGGTCTACGAGCAGTACTTC. Amino acid sequence: CASSLGLGQGKVYEQYF.

The chain employs TRBV5-1 and TRBJ1-5; possibly TRBD1 for D (5 bases). Trimming took off 4 bases at V and 6 bases at J, with 20 bases between the two ends. Germline assignment: CDR1 SGHRS and CDR2 YFSETQ. The CDR3 length is 16 residues. CDR3 DNA sequence: TGCGCCAGCAGCCTTAACCCGCAGGGTTCTGGTCAGCCCCAGCATTTT. Amino acids: CASSLNPQGSGQPQHF.

CDR3 in DNA: TGTGCCAGCAGCCTCGAGAATGAGCAGTTCTTC. Protein sequence: CASSLENEQFF. The J gene is TRBJ2-1, the V gene TRBV7-9; D remains ambiguous. The CDR3 is 11 residues long. Germline loops: CDR1 SEHNR, CDR2 FQNEAQ (reference sequence). Trimming shortened V by 5 bases and J by 7 bases, and 6 bases separated the two germline ends.

The V call is TRBV9, the J call TRBJ2-2; D is perhaps TRBD1 (6 bases). The CDR3 is 14 amino acids. V lost 3 bases and J 8 bases, leaving 14 bases between the germline ends. Germline CDR1 reads SGDLS; CDR2 reads YYNGEE. The CDR3 nucleotides are TGTGCCAGCAGCGCGATCACAGGGTCTGGGGAGCTGTTTTTT. This gives the protein CASSAITGSGELFF.

This rearrangement joins TRBV5-1 to TRBJ1-1; 7 positions agree with TRBD1. From germline, CDR1 is SGHRS and CDR2 YFSETQ. V dropped 1 base and J dropped 5; count of bases not matched to a gene: 5. The length of the CDR3 is 14 residues. The CDR3 DNA follows: TGCGCCAGCAGCTTGACAGGGGAAGGGACTGAAGCTTTCTTT. Translation: CASSLTGEGTEAFF.

This clone has more than one count but fewer than ten. This rearrangement joins TRBV5-4 to TRBJ2-7, with a weak D call TRBD1 (6 bases). Germline V gives CDR1 SGHNT, CDR2 YYREEE (reference sequence). This CDR3 region has 13 residues. Trimming took off 10 bases at V and 3 bases at J, with 17 bases between the two ends. Here the CDR3 DNA reads TGTGCCCAGCAGGGCGTAGGGGGCTACGAGCAGTACTTC. Its protein product is CAQQGVGGYEQYF.

The chain joins TRBV20-1 to TRBJ1-2; D gene uncertain. Per the germline V gene, CDR1 is DFQATT and CDR2 is SNEGSKA (reference sequence). This CDR3 comprises 11 residues. Deletions cut 3 bases from V and 8 bases from J, with 10 bases between. This chain's CDR3 is CSARIGRGYTF. CDR3 in DNA: TGCAGTGCTAGGATAGGGAGGGGCTACACCTTC.

This chain links TRBV7-9 with TRBJ1-5; 7 bases match TRBD1. This CDR3 comprises 17 residues. CDR1 and CDR2 from the germline V gene are SEHNR and FQNEAQ (reference sequence). Trimming at V came to 4 bases and at J to 1 base, leaving 10 bases not matched to a gene. CDR3 in amino acids: CASSSGGGTASNQPQHF. The CDR3 coding sequence is TGTGCCAGCAGCTCGGGTGGGGGGACAGCCAGCAATCAGCCCCAGCATTTT.

This clone has a single count. V gene TRBV6-5 combines with J gene TRBJ1-2; maybe TRBD1 (5 bases). Germline V CDR1 and CDR2: MNHEY, SVGAGI. CDR3 length equals 13 residues. V lost 3 bases and J 4 bases, leaving 9 bases between the germline ends. CDR3 in DNA: TGTGCCAGCAGTTATCGCCAGGGCTATGGCTACACCTTC. The encoded protein is CASSYRQGYGYTF.

V is TRBV5-6 and J is TRBJ1-2, with TRBD1 identical over 9 bases. Germline loops: CDR1 SGHDT, CDR2 YYEEEE. The V gene end was trimmed by 7 bases and the J gene end by 5 bases; junction bases not matched to a gene: 6. The CDR3 loop spans 13 amino acids. CDR3 DNA sequence: TGTGCCAGCTCCACCGGGACAGGGTATGGCTACACCTTC. It translates to CASSTGTGYGYTF.

This rearrangement joins TRBV10-3 to TRBJ1-2, with 7 bases fitting TRBD1. V was pared by 5 bases and J by 3 bases, with 6 bases of the junction left unmatched. Germline V gene data show CDR1 as ENHRY and CDR2 as SYGVKD. The CDR3 extends over 14 amino acids. The CDR3 region has the DNA TGTGCCATCAGTTCGACCGGGACAGACTATGGCTACACCTTC. Its translation is CAISSTGTDYGYTF.

Written as DNA, the CDR3 is TGCACCGAAAAGGGGGGGGGAGGAAGCACTGAAGCTTTCTTT. It translates to CTEKGGGGSTEAFF. The chain carries TRBV1 and TRBJ1-1. TRBV1 is a recognized pseudogene. The CDR3 contains 14 residues.

The genes are TRBV5-4 and TRBJ2-3; 7 bases match TRBD2. CDR3 length: 13 residues. V shed 4 bases, J shed 5 bases, and the junction held 4 bases outside the gene matches. The germline V gene has CDR1 SGHNT and CDR2 YYREEE (reference sequence). The CDR3 here is CASSLGEGDTQYF. For the CDR3, the DNA is TGTGCCAGCAGCCTTGGGGAGGGAGATACGCAGTATTTT.

This chain links TRBV19 with TRBJ2-2, with 9 bases matching TRBD2. The CDR3 consists of 15 residues. V shed 7 bases and J 2 bases; nucleotides not matched to a gene: 5. In germline, CDR1 is LNHDA, CDR2 SQIVND (reference sequence). CDR3 protein: CASTGLAQNTGELFF. As DNA, the CDR3 is TGTGCCAGTACGGGACTAGCACAAAACACCGGGGAGCTGTTTTTT.

V gene TRBV10-3 combines with J gene TRBJ1-4; 8 bases are shared with TRBD1. Per germline, CDR1 ENHRY and CDR2 SYGVKD. CDR3 size: 17 residues. Germline trimming cut 3 bases from V and 3 bases from J; bases unmatched to any gene: 9. The CDR3 coding sequence is TGTGCCATCAGTGACTCGCGGGAGACAGGGGCTAATGAAAAACTGTTTTTT. Amino acids: CAISDSRETGANEKLFF.

About this clone: Sequence at one end of the junction differs from germline and may be a read error. The chain joins TRBV9 to TRBJ2-1; 10 nucleotides align to TRBD1. Germline assignment: CDR1 SGDLS and CDR2 YYNGEE. This CDR3 region has 15 residues. CDR3 in amino acids: CAGSPEGQGFNEQFF. CDR3 coding DNA: TGTGCCGGCAGCCCCGAGGGACAGGGGTTTAATGAGCAGTTCTTC.

The chain has TRBV7-9 and TRBJ1-3, with 7 bases fitting TRBD1. Per germline, CDR1 SEHNR and CDR2 FQNEAQ (reference sequence). Losses at the gene ends were 5 bases for V and 0 bases for J; bases not matched to a gene: 4. The CDR3 sequence is 15 residues long. CDR3 in amino acids: CASSRTGPSGNTIYF. In DNA form, the CDR3 reads TGTGCCAGCAGCAGGACAGGCCCCTCTGGAAACACCATATATTTT.

V is TRBV6-5 and J is TRBJ2-2, with 9 bases matching TRBD1. The CDR3 runs to 13 residues. J lost 6 bases, V lost 6 bases, and 2 bases had no gene match. Germline values: CDR1 MNHEY, CDR2 SVGAGI. CDR3 sequence reads: CASSNRGPGELFF. The CDR3 nucleotides read TGTGCCAGCAGCAACAGGGGGCCCGGGGAGCTGTTTTTT.

The chain couples TRBV19 to TRBJ1-1; D perhaps matches TRBD1 (6 bases). V gave up 5 bases and J gave up 4 bases, with 14 bases separating them. The CDR3 extends over 14 amino acids. Germline CDR1 and CDR2: LNHDA and SQIVND (reference sequence). CDR3 protein: CASSVRGAGTEAFF. CDR3 DNA: TGTGCCAGTAGTGTCAGGGGTGCGGGCACTGAAGCTTTCTTT.

The chain is built from TRBV2 and TRBJ2-1; D is possibly TRBD2 (6 bases). Germline CDR1 and CDR2: SNHLY and FYNNEI. The CDR3 has 14 amino acids. V lost 6 bases and J 5 bases, leaving 14 bases between the germline ends. The CDR3 nucleotides read TGTGCCAGCAGCCCCGGGACTGGACACAATGAGCAGTTCTTC. It codes for CASSPGTGHNEQFF.

The chain is built from TRBV5-1 and TRBJ2-7; 8 bases are shared with TRBD1. The V and J ends lost 3 bases and 5 bases, in that order; junction bases with no gene match: 13. The CDR3 loop spans 16 amino acids. The germline CDR1 and CDR2 sequences are SGHRS and YFSETQ. The CDR3 is CASSYIGQGAVDEQYF. DNA of the CDR3: TGCGCCAGCAGCTACATTGGGCAGGGGGCTGTAGACGAGCAGTACTTC. Based on the CDR3 plus reference TRBV5-1 and TRBJ2-7, the full variable domain is KAGVTQTPRYLIKTRGQQVTLSCSPISGHRSVSWYQQTPGQGLQFLFEYFSETQRNKGNFPGRFSGRQFSNSRSEMNVSTLELGDSALYLCASSYIGQGAVDEQYFGPGTRLTVT.

This clone is medium-sized in the sample. This chain joins TRBV7-2 and TRBJ1-5, with 8 bases aligning to TRBD1. The CDR3 is made up of 17 amino acids. The junction had 7 bases not matched to a gene; V was cut back by 0 bases and J by 3 bases. The germline V gene encodes CDR1 SGHTA and CDR2 FQGNSA. This CDR3 reads CASSLALNRGTNQPQHF. The CDR3, as DNA: TGTGCCAGCAGCTTAGCGCTGAACAGGGGGACCAATCAGCCCCAGCATTTT.

The chain links TRBV7-9 to TRBJ1-2; 9 bases are shared with TRBD1. The CDR3 consists of 15 residues. CDR1 and CDR2 from the germline V gene are SEHNR and FQNEAQ (reference sequence). The junction had 9 bases not matched to a gene; V was cut back by 5 bases and J by 5 bases. CDR3 DNA: TGTGCCAGCAGCCCCGGCAGGACAGGGGAGTATGGCTACACCTTC. Protein product: CASSPGRTGEYGYTF.

The chain employs TRBV15 and TRBJ1-2; D uncertain. CDR1 is LNHNV, CDR2 YYDKDF, per germline (reference sequence). CDR3 length equals 11 residues. V lost 1 base and J lost 6, with 3 bases in between. The CDR3 sequence: CATSRGDGYTF. Here the CDR3 DNA reads TGTGCCACCAGCAGAGGAGATGGCTACACCTTC.

V gene TRBV7-7 combines with J gene TRBJ1-3; 9 bases are shared with TRBD1. Trimming removed 5 bases from V and 0 bases from J; junction bases left unmatched: 5. Germline V gene sequence: CDR1 SSHAT, CDR2 FNYEAQ (reference sequence). The CDR3 length is 16 residues. The DNA of the CDR3 is TGTGCCAGCAGCCTTGACAGGGGGTCCTCTGGAAACACCATATATTTT. Its translation is CASSLDRGSSGNTIYF.

This chain links TRBV29-1 with TRBJ1-2, with TRBD1 as a possible D gene (6 bases). Per germline, CDR1 SQVTM and CDR2 ANQGSEA. The CDR3 runs 15 residues. Deletions cut 2 bases from V and 7 bases from J, with 20 bases between. Here the CDR3 DNA reads TGCAGCGTTGAATACGGGACAAGGCCCTTGGGTGGCTACACCTTC. This translates into CSVEYGTRPLGGYTF.

The rearrangement joins TRBV6-5 to TRBJ1-6; 8 nucleotides match TRBD1. Trimming took 5 bases from V and 8 from J; bases not matched to a gene: 5. CDR3 length: 14 residues. The germline V gene has CDR1 MNHEY and CDR2 SVGAGI. This CDR3 is CASSTDREDSPLHF. The DNA of the CDR3 is TGTGCCAGCAGTACGGACAGGGAGGATTCACCCCTCCACTTT.